One sample yielded the 26 T cell receptor beta chains listed below, sequenced in a study of T cells in Graves' hyperthyroidism and ophthalmopathy. From RNA transcripts, TCR beta CDR3 regions were amplified. Researchers ran a first-round RT-PCR on the TCR CDR3 using the HTBI primer set. TCRdb called the multiplex PCR reads again in MiXCR, with one record for every CDR3 protein. The table shows about 740,000 distinct CDR3 sequences, with 11% to 15% occurring only once. Sequencing used blood. The origin of the receptors is a woman aged 18-30 years with Graves' hyperthyroidism.

This clonotype has ten or more counts. The rearrangement links TRBV15 to TRBJ1-2, with D maybe TRBD1 (6 bases). The CDR3 consists of 16 residues. V lost 0 bases, J lost 4 bases, and 15 bases lay in between. Per the germline V gene, CDR1 is LNHNV and CDR2 is YYDKDF (reference sequence). CDR3 DNA: TGTGCCACCAGCAGAGAACAGGGCTTCAGCCCCTATGGCTACACCTTC. Its translation: CATSREQGFSPYGYTF.

The chain recombines TRBV2 with TRBJ2-3, with D hard to call. CDR3 size: 16 residues. The germline gives CDR1 SNHLY, CDR2 FYNNEI. Trimming shortened V by 3 bases and J by 0 bases, and 13 bases separated the two germline ends. CDR3 bases: TGTGCCAGCAGTGACTCCGGATTATTTAGCACAGATACGCAGTATTTT. This codes for CASSDSGLFSTDTQYF.

This clonotype was seen at least ten times. In DNA form, the CDR3 reads TGCAGCGTTGAGGGGCGCCTGATGAACACTGAAGCTTTCTTT. Amino acid sequence: CSVEGRLMNTEAFF. The J gene is TRBJ1-1, the V gene TRBV29-1; possible D gene TRBD1, 5 bases. CDR3 size: 14 residues. Germline lookup yields CDR1 SQVTM and CDR2 ANQGSEA. The V end was cut by 3 bases, the J end by 0 bases, with 11 bases between. Supplemented by reference TRBV29-1 and TRBJ1-1, the full variable domain reads SAVISQKPSRDICQRGTSLTIQCQVDSQVTMMFWYRQQPGQSLTLIATANQGSEATYESGFVIDKFPISRPNLTFSTLTVSNMSPEDSSIYLCSVEGRLMNTEAFFGQGTRLTVV.

This sequence joins TRBV5-1 and TRBJ2-7; 7 nucleotides line up with TRBD2. V lost 1 base, J lost 2 bases, and 6 bases stayed unmatched. Looked up from germline, CDR1 is SGHRS and CDR2 is YFSETQ. This CDR3 is 15 amino acids long. This CDR3 reads CASSLRREGTYEQYF. CDR3 DNA sequence: TGCGCCAGCAGCTTGAGAAGGGAGGGGACCTACGAGCAGTACTTC.

The CDR3 DNA reads TGTGCCTGGAGTATGGGGAGCAATGAGCAGTTCTTC. It codes for CAWSMGSNEQFF. The rearrangement joins TRBV30 to TRBJ2-1; D is possibly TRBD2 (5 bases). The CDR3 covers 12 residues. The germline gives CDR1 GTSNPN, CDR2 SVGIG (reference sequence). Trimming removed 2 bases from V and 6 bases from J, with 8 bases in between.

This clonotype was seen just once. The chain couples TRBV19 to TRBJ2-1; D remains ambiguous. CDR3 length: 15 amino acids. V was clipped by 5 bases and J by 9 bases, with 20 bases between them. Germline CDR1 LNHDA, CDR2 SQIVND (reference sequence). CDR3 residues: CASSAFKASQVEQFF. The CDR3, as DNA: TGTGCCAGTAGTGCCTTTAAGGCCTCGCAGGTTGAGCAGTTCTTC.

The V call is TRBV4-1, the J call TRBJ1-1; unclear D gene. Trimming stripped 2 bases from V and 0 bases from J, with 13 bases between. The CDR3 spans 16 residues. Germline V gene sequence: CDR1 MGHRA, CDR2 YSYEKL. The CDR3 bases are TGCGCCAGCAGCCAACCGCTGTGGGAAATGAACACTGAAGCTTTCTTT. This codes for CASSQPLWEMNTEAFF.

This clonotype was recorded many times. The gene calls are TRBV29-1 and TRBJ2-7; D is perhaps TRBD1 or TRBD2 (5 bases each). V was clipped by 4 bases and J by 1 base, with 11 bases between them. Germline assignment: CDR1 SQVTM and CDR2 ANQGSEA. This CDR3 region has 13 residues. The CDR3 here is CSVVWWGSYEQYF. The CDR3 DNA sequence: TGCAGCGTTGTATGGTGGGGGTCCTACGAGCAGTACTTC.

This clonotype has more than one count but fewer than ten. The chain is built from TRBV25-1 and TRBJ2-7; TRBD2 agrees at 10 bases. Trimming removed 11 bases from V and 2 bases from J; junction bases left unmatched: 27. Germline CDR1 MGHDK, CDR2 SYGVNS. CDR3 length: 20 amino acids. The CDR3 is CALGQADLAGGSKTTYEQYF. DNA of the CDR3: TGTGCCCTGGGACAGGCCGACTTAGCGGGAGGCTCAAAAACGACCTACGAGCAGTACTTC.

The J gene is TRBJ2-6, the V gene TRBV18; perhaps TRBD1 as D (6 bases). The CDR3 runs to 14 residues. Germline CDR1 is KGHSH and CDR2 is LQKENI. V lost 8 bases to trimming and J lost 4 bases, with 12 bases between them. CDR3 residues: CASPTGTGANVLTF. In DNA form, the CDR3 reads TGTGCCAGCCCAACAGGGACAGGGGCCAACGTCCTGACTTTC. The whole variable domain, filled in from reference TRBV18 and TRBJ2-6, reads NAGVMQNPRHLVRRRGQEARLRCSPMKGHSHVYWYRQLPEEGLKFMVYLQKENIIDESGMPKERFSAEFPKEGPSILRIQQVVRGDSAAYFCASPTGTGANVLTFGAGSRLTVL.

In this sample, this clonotype turned up many times. The chain has TRBV30 and TRBJ1-1; 7 bases are a match to TRBD1. This CDR3 has 14 residues. Losses at the gene ends were 5 bases for V and 1 base for J; bases not matched to a gene: 7. In germline, CDR1 is GTSNPN, CDR2 SVGIG (reference sequence). The CDR3 here is CAWGGTVRNTEAFF. In DNA, the CDR3 is TGTGCCTGGGGGGGGACAGTCCGGAACACTGAAGCTTTCTTT.

There are many counts of this clonotype. The rearrangement uses TRBV28 and TRBJ2-1; D may correspond to TRBD1 or TRBD2 (5 bases each). Trimming shortened V by 6 bases and J by 8 bases, and 17 bases separated the two germline ends. Germline-derived CDR1 and CDR2 are MDHEN and SYDVKM. The CDR3 sequence is 14 residues long. This CDR3 is CASSNTGRGDEQFF. The CDR3 DNA reads as TGTGCCAGCAGCAACACTGGACGGGGCGATGAGCAGTTCTTC.

The V call is TRBV15, the J call TRBJ2-5; 12 nucleotides agree with TRBD1. V lost 5 bases to trimming and J lost 5 bases; unmatched junction nucleotides: 6. Germline V gives CDR1 LNHNV, CDR2 YYDKDF (reference sequence). There are 15 residues in the CDR3. CDR3 residues: CATSGGTGGQETQYF. In nucleotides, the CDR3 is TGTGCCACCAGCGGTGGGACAGGGGGCCAGGAGACCCAGTACTTC.

The table lists this clonotype with a few counts. CDR3 loop: CASSVRGFSGYTF. Here the CDR3 DNA reads TGTGCCAGCAGTGTGAGGGGATTCAGCGGCTACACCTTC. The chain recombines TRBV6-1 with TRBJ1-2; perhaps TRBD1 as D (5 bases). Trimming left V 4 bases short and J 8 bases short, with 14 bases between. Germline CDR1 is MNHNS and CDR2 is SASEGT. The CDR3 covers 13 residues.

Ten or more counts support this clonotype. The chain has TRBV11-2 and TRBJ2-1; D is perhaps TRBD2 (5 bases). The length of the CDR3 is 14 residues. The germline V and J ends were trimmed by 6 bases and 4 bases, with 13 bases remaining between them. Germline V gene sequence: CDR1 SGHAT, CDR2 FQNNGV. CDR3 protein: CASSPPGIYNEQFF. The CDR3 DNA reads TGTGCCAGCAGTCCCCCGGGAATATACAATGAGCAGTTCTTC.

This clonotype has ten or more counts. Written as DNA, the CDR3 is TGCGCCAGCAGCCTGGGTGACTGGATGAACACTGAAGCTTTCTTT. It codes for CASSLGDWMNTEAFF. The chain joins TRBV5-1 to TRBJ1-1; D not resolved. The CDR3 spans 15 residues. With 4 bases removed from V and 0 bases from J, the gap between germline ends came to 13 bases. Germline V CDR1 and CDR2: SGHRS, YFSETQ.

The chain combines TRBV7-9 with TRBJ2-7; 7 bases map to TRBD2. Trimming at V came to 5 bases and at J to 2 bases, leaving 6 bases not matched to a gene. In germline, CDR1 is SEHNR, CDR2 FQNEAQ (reference sequence). The CDR3 contains 14 residues. The CDR3 region has the DNA TGTGCCAGCAGCCCAGGGACTACACCCTACGAGCAGTACTTC. This codes for CASSPGTTPYEQYF.

This rearrangement joins TRBV7-9 to TRBJ1-4, with 8 bases fitting TRBD1. The CDR3 length is 18 residues. Germline V gene sequence: CDR1 SEHNR, CDR2 FQNEAQ (reference sequence). Trimming at V came to 4 bases and at J to 0 bases, leaving 10 bases not matched to a gene. The CDR3 reads CASSSTRTGNATNEKLFF. The CDR3 DNA follows: TGTGCCAGCAGCTCAACCCGGACAGGGAATGCAACTAATGAAAAACTGTTTTTT. Looking up the rest from reference TRBV7-9 and TRBJ1-4 gives the full variable domain: DTGVSQNPRHKITKRGQNVTFRCDPISEHNRLYWYRQTLGQGPEFLTYFQNEAQLEKSRLLSDRFSAERPKGSFSTLEIQRTEQGDSAMYLCASSSTRTGNATNEKLFFGSGTQLSVL.

This clonotype was picked up many times. The V call is TRBV6-2 or TRBV6-3, the J call TRBJ2-3; 13 nucleotides line up with TRBD2. With V trimmed by 0 bases and J by 4 bases, 7 bases remained unmatched. Per germline, CDR1 MNHEY and CDR2 SVGEGT. This CDR3 is built from 18 residues. The CDR3 here is CASSYSRSTSGRPDTQYF. CDR3 DNA sequence: TGTGCCAGCAGTTACTCGAGGTCGACTAGCGGGAGGCCAGATACGCAGTATTTT.

This clonotype was observed a single time. V usage is TRBV11-3 and J usage is TRBJ1-6; D gene unclear. The CDR3 is made up of 14 amino acids. V was shortened by 1 base and J by 8 bases, with 9 bases between the two germline ends. Germline V gene lookup returns CDR1 SGHNT and CDR2 YENEEA. The CDR3, as DNA: TGTGCCAGCAGCTTAGTTCCTTCTGATTCACCCCTCCACTTT. The encoded protein is CASSLVPSDSPLHF. Using reference TRBV11-3 and TRBJ1-6 for the parts outside the CDR3, the full variable domain is EAGVVQSPRYKIIEKKQPVAFWCNPISGHNTLYWYLQNLGQGPELLIRYENEEAVDDSQLPKDRFSAERLKGVDSTLKIQPAELGDSAVYLCASSLVPSDSPLHFGNGTRLTVT.

There are many counts of this clonotype. This sequence joins TRBV18 and TRBJ1-2, with a tentative D call TRBD1 (5 bases). V lost 8 bases and J 2 bases, leaving 12 bases between the germline ends. The germline V gene encodes CDR1 KGHSH and CDR2 LQKENI. The CDR3 totals 13 residues. The CDR3 DNA reads as TGTGCCAGCAGCCCGGGACGGAACTATGGCTACACCTTC. Protein product: CASSPGRNYGYTF.

This clonotype was recorded a few times. The V call is TRBV20-1, the J call TRBJ1-3, with 11 bases that match TRBD1. Germline lookup yields CDR1 DFQATT and CDR2 SNEGSKA (reference sequence). This CDR3 has 17 amino acids. Trimming took 6 bases from V and 0 from J; bases not matched to a gene: 10. In DNA form, the CDR3 reads TGCAGTGCCCGGGACAGGGGGGGATACGACTCTGGAAACACCATATATTTT. This gives the protein CSARDRGGYDSGNTIYF.

This clonotype appeared many times. The genes are TRBV20-1 and TRBJ2-7, with 7 nucleotides matching TRBD1. In germline, CDR1 is DFQATT, CDR2 SNEGSKA (reference sequence). V lost 7 bases to trimming and J lost 0 bases; unmatched junction nucleotides: 6. The CDR3 has 13 amino acids. For the CDR3, the DNA is TGCAGTGTCAGGACAGGCTACTCCTACGAGCAGTACTTC. It encodes CSVRTGYSYEQYF.

CDR3 residues: CASTDRGDGYNQPQHF. The CDR3, as DNA: TGTGCCAGTACCGATCGGGGGGACGGATACAATCAGCCCCAGCATTTT. J is TRBJ1-5 and V is TRBV19; possible D gene TRBD1, 5 bases. CDR3 length: 16 residues. The V end lost 7 bases, the J end lost 3 bases, and 19 bases lay between the germline ends. Germline CDR1 reads LNHDA; CDR2 reads SQIVND (reference sequence).

This clonotype occurred many times. This chain joins TRBV6-2 or TRBV6-3 and TRBJ2-1; D unclear. This CDR3 has 15 amino acids. Germline assignment: CDR1 MNHEY and CDR2 SVGEGT. The V end lost 2 bases, the J end lost 6 bases, and 14 bases lay between the germline ends. CDR3 loop: CASSYPRLVTNEQFF. The CDR3 bases are TGTGCCAGCAGTTACCCCCGTTTGGTAACCAATGAGCAGTTCTTC.

The chain recombines TRBV3-1 with TRBJ1-4; D gene uncertain. V was shortened by 2 bases and J by 11 bases, with 12 bases between the two germline ends. The CDR3 is 13 residues long. Per germline, CDR1 LGHDT and CDR2 YNNKEL (reference sequence). The CDR3 is CASSQPQTWKLFF. CDR3 nucleotide sequence: TGTGCCAGCAGCCAACCCCAGACTTGGAAACTGTTTTTT.